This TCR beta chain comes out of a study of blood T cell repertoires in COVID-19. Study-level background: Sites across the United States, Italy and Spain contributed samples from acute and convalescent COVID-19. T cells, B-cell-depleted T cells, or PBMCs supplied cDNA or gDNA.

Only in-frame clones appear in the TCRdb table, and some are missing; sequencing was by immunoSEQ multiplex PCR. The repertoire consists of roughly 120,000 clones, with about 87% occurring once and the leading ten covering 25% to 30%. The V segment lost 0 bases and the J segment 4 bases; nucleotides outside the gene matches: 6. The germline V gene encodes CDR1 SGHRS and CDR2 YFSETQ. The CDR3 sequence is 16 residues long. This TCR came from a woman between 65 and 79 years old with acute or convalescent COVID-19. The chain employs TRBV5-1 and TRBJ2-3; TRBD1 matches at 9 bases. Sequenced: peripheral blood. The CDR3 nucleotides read TGCGCCAGCAGCTTGGAAGGGACAGGGAACGCAGATACGCAGTATTTT. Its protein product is CASSLEGTGNADTQYF. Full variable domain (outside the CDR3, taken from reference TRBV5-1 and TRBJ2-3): KAGVTQTPRYLIKTRGQQVTLSCSPISGHRSVSWYQQTPGQGLQFLFEYFSETQRNKGNFPGRFSGRQFSNSRSEMNVSTLELGDSALYLCASSLEGTGNADTQYFGPGTRLTVL.